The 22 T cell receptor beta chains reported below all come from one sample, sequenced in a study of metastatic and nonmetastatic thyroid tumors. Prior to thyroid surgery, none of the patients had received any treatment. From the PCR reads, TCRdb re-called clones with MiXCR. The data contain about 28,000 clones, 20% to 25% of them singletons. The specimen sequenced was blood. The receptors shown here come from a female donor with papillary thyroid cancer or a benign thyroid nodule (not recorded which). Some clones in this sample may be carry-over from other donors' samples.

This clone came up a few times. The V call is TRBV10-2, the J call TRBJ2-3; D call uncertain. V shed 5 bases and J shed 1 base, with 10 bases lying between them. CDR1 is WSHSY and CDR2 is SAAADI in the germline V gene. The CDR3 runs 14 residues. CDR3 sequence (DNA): TGCGCCAGCAGTCCGCTCCAGCGCACAGATACGCAGTATTTT. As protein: CASSPLQRTDTQYF.

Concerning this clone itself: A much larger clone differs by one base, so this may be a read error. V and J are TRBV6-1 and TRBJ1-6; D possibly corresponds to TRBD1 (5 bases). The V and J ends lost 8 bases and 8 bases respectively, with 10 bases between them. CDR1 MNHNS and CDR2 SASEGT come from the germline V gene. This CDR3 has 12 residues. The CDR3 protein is CASRDGYSPLHF. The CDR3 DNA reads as TGTGCCAGCCGGGACGGGTATTCACCCCTCCACTTT.

CDR3 nucleotide sequence: TGCAGTGCTAGGTGGGGGGATACGCAGTATTTT. Translation: CSARWGDTQYF. The rearrangement uses TRBV20-1 and TRBJ2-3, with D perhaps TRBD1 or TRBD2 (5 bases each). Between the trimmed V and J ends, which lost 3 bases and 6 bases, there was a span of 7 bases. This CDR3 comprises 11 residues. Germline CDR1 is DFQATT and CDR2 is SNEGSKA (reference sequence).

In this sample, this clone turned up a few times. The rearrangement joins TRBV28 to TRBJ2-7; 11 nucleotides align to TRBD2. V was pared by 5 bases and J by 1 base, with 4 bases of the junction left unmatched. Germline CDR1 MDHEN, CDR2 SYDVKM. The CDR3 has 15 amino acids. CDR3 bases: TGTGCCAGCAGTACGGTAGCGGGGGGGTCCTACGAGCAGTACTTC. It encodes CASSTVAGGSYEQYF.

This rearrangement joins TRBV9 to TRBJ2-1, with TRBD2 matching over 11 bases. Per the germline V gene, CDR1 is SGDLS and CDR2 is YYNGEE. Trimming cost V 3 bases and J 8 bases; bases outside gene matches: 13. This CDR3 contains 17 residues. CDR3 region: CASSEAITSGSGDEQFF. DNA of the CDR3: TGTGCCAGCAGCGAGGCCATAACTAGCGGGAGTGGCGATGAGCAGTTCTTC.

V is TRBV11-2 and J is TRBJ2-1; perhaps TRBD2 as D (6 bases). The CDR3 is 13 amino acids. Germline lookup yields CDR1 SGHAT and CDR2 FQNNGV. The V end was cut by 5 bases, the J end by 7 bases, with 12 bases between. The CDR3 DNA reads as TGTGCCAGCAGCCTTTCGCGGGGAAATGAGCAGTTCTTC. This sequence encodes CASSLSRGNEQFF. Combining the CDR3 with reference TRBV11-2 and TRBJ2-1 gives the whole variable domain EAGVAQSPRYKIIEKRQSVAFWCNPISGHATLYWYQQILGQGPKLLIQFQNNGVVDDSQLPKDRFSAERLKGVDSTLKIQPAKLEDSAVYLCASSLSRGNEQFFGPGTRLTVL.

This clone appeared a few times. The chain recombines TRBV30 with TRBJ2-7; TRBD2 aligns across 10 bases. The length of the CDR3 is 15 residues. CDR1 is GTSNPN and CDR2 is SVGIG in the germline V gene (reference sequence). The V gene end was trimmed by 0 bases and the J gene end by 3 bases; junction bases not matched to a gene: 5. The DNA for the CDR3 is TGTGCCTGGAGTGTACCGGGACTAGCGAACTACGAGCAGTACTTC. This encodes CAWSVPGLANYEQYF.

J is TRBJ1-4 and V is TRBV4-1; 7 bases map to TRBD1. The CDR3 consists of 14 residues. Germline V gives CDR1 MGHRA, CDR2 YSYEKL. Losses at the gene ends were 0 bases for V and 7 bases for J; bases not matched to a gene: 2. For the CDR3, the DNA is TGCGCCAGCAGCCAAGACAGGGGGGGTGAAAAACTGTTTTTT. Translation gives CASSQDRGGEKLFF.

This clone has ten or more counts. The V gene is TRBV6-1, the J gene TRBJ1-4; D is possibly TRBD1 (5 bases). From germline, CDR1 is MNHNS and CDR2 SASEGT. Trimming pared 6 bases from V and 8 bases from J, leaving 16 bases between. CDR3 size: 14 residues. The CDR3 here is CASRRRQGGEKLFF. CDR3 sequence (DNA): TGTGCCAGCAGGCGCCGCCAGGGTGGAGAAAAACTGTTTTTT.

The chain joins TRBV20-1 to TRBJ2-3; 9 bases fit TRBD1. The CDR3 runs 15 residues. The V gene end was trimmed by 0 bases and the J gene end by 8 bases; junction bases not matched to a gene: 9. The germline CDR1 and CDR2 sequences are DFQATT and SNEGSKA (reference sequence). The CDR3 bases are TGCAGTGCTAGAGAGGGACAGGGCCTCTCTATTACGCAGTATTTT. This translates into CSAREGQGLSITQYF.

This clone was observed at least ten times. The CDR3 DNA is TGTGCCACCAGTGACAATCCCACAGGGGGCGGAGAGACCCAGTACTTC. This encodes CATSDNPTGGGETQYF. The genes are TRBV24-1 and TRBJ2-5, with 9 bases lining up with TRBD1. This CDR3 has 16 residues. Germline V gives CDR1 KGHDR, CDR2 SFDVKD. V dropped 4 bases and J dropped 4; count of bases not matched to a gene: 9.

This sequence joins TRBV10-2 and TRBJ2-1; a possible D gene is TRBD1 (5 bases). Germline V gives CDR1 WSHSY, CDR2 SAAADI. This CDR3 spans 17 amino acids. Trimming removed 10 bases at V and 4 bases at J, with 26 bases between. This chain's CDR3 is CATLDMGRFTIYNEQFF. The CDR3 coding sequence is TGCGCCACCCTGGACATGGGGCGCTTTACAATTTACAATGAGCAGTTCTTC.

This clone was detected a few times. This chain's CDR3 is CASRTSGGTPGELFF. As DNA, the CDR3 is TGTGCCAGCAGAACTAGCGGTGGAACGCCCGGGGAGCTGTTTTTT. V and J are TRBV6-1 and TRBJ2-2; 8 nucleotides match TRBD2. CDR1 and CDR2 (germline): MNHNS, SASEGT. The CDR3 consists of 15 residues. The V gene end was trimmed by 6 bases and the J gene end by 6 bases; junction bases not matched to a gene: 9.

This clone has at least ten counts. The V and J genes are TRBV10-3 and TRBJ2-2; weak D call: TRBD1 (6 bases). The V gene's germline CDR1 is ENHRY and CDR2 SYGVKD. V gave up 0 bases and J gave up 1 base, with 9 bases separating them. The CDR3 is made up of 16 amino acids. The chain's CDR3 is CAISESGRGNTGELFF. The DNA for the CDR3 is TGTGCCATCAGTGAGTCCGGCAGGGGGAACACCGGGGAGCTGTTTTTT.

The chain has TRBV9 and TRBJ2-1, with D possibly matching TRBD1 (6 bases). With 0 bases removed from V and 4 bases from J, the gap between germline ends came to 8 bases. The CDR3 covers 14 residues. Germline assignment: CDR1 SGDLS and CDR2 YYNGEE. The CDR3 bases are TGTGCCAGCAGCGTAGGGACAGCTTACAATGAGCAGTTCTTC. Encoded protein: CASSVGTAYNEQFF.

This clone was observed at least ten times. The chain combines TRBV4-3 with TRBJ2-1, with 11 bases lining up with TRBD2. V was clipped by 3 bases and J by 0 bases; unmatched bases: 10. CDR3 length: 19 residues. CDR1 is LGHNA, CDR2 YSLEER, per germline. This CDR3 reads CASSHPGLAVSSSYNEQFF. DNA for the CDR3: TGCGCCAGCAGCCACCCGGGACTAGCGGTCTCCAGCTCCTACAATGAGCAGTTCTTC.

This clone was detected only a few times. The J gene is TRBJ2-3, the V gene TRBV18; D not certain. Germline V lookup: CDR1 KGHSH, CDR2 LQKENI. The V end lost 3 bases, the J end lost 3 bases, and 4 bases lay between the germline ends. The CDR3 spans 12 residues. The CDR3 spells CASSPWTDTQYF. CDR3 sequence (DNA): TGTGCCAGCTCACCCTGGACAGATACGCAGTATTTT.

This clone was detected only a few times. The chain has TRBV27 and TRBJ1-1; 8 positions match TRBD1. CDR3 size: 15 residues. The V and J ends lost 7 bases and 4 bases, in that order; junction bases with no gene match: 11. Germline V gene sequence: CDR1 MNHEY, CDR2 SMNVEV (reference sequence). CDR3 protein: CASTHRQGRVTEAFF. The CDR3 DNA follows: TGTGCCAGCACCCACAGACAGGGGAGGGTCACTGAAGCTTTCTTT.

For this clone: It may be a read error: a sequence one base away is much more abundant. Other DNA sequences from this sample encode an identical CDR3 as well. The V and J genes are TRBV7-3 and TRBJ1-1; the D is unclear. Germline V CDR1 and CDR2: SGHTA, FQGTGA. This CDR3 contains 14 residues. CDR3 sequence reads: CASSLRGSNTEAFF. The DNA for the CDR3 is TGTGCCAGCAGCTTAAGAGGCTCCAACACCGAAGCTTTCTTT.

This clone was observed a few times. CDR3 in amino acids: CASSGGTGPDTQYF. The CDR3 DNA is TGTGCCAGCAGTGGAGGGACAGGGCCCGATACGCAGTATTTT. The rearrangement links TRBV6-1 to TRBJ2-3, with 9 positions matching TRBD1. CDR3 length: 14 amino acids. Trimming at V came to 4 bases and at J to 6 bases, leaving 5 bases not matched to a gene. Germline V CDR1 and CDR2: MNHNS, SASEGT.

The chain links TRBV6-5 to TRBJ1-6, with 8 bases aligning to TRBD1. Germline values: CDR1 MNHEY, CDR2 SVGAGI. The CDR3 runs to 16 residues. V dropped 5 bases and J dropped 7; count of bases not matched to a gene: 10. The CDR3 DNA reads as TGTGCCAGCAGTAACGACAGGGGAAGGGCCAATTCACCCCTCCACTTT. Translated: CASSNDRGRANSPLHF.

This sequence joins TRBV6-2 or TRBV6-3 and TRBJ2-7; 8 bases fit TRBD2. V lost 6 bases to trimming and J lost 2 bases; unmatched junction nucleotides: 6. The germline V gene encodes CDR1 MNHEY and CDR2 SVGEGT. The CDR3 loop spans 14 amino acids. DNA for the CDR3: TGTGCCAGCAGATCCAGCGGGGGAACCTACGAGCAGTACTTC. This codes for CASRSSGGTYEQYF.